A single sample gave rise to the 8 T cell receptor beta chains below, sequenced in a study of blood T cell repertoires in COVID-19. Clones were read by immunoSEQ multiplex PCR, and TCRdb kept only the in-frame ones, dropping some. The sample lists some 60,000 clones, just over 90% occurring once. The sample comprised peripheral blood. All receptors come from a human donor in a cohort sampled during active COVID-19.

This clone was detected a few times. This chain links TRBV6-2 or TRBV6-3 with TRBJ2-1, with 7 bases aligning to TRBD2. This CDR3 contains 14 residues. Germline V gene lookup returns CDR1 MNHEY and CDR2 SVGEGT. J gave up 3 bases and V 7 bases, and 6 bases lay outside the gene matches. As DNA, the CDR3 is TGTGCCAGCACCCCAAGGACTAGCTACAATGAGCAGTTCTTC. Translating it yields CASTPRTSYNEQFF.

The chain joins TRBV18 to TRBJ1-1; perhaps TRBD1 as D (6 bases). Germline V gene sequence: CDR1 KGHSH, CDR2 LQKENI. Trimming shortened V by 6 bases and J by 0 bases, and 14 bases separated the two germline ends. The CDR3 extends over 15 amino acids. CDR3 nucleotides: TGTGCCAGCTCGACCGGGCAGGGGATGAACACTGAAGCTTTCTTT. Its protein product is CASSTGQGMNTEAFF.

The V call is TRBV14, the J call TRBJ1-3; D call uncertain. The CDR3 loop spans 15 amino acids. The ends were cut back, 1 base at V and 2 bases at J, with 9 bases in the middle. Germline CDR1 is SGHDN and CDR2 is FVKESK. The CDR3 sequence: CASSQGVSPGNTIYF. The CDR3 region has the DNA TGTGCCAGCAGCCAAGGTGTTAGCCCTGGAAACACCATATATTTT.

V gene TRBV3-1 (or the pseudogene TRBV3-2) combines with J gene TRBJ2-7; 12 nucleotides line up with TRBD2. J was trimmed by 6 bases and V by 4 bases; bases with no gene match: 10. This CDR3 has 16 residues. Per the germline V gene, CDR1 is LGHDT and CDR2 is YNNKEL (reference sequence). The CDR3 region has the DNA TGTGCCAGCAGCCTCCCCCGACTAGCGGGAGTTCTCGAGCAGTACTTC. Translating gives CASSLPRLAGVLEQYF.

CDR3 DNA: TGTGCCAGCAGCCAACTGGGGAGCTCCTACAATGAGCAGTTCTTC. It yields the protein CASSQLGSSYNEQFF. The V gene is TRBV14, the J gene TRBJ2-1; the D gene is possibly TRBD2 (5 bases). V lost 2 bases, J lost 0 bases, and 8 bases lay in between. Germline V CDR1 and CDR2: SGHDN, FVKESK. The CDR3 has 15 residues.

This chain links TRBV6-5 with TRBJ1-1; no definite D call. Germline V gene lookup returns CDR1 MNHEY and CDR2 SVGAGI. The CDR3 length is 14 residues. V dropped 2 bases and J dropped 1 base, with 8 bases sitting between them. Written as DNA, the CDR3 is TGTGCCAGCAGTTACCGCCTAGAGAACACTGAAGCTTTCTTT. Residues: CASSYRLENTEAFF.

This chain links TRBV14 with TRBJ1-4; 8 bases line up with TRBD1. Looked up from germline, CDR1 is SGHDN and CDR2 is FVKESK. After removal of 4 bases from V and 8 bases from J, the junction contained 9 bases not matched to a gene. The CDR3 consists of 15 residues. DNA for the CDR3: TGTGCCAGCAGCCTGAGCCAGGGGGCAGGGGAAAAACTGTTTTTT. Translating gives CASSLSQGAGEKLFF.

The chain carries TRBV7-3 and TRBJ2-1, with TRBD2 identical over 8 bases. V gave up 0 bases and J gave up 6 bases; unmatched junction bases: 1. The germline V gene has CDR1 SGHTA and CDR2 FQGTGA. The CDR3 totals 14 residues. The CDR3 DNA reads TGTGCCAGCAGCTTAACGGGACTAGTCAATGAGCAGTTCTTC. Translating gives CASSLTGLVNEQFF.